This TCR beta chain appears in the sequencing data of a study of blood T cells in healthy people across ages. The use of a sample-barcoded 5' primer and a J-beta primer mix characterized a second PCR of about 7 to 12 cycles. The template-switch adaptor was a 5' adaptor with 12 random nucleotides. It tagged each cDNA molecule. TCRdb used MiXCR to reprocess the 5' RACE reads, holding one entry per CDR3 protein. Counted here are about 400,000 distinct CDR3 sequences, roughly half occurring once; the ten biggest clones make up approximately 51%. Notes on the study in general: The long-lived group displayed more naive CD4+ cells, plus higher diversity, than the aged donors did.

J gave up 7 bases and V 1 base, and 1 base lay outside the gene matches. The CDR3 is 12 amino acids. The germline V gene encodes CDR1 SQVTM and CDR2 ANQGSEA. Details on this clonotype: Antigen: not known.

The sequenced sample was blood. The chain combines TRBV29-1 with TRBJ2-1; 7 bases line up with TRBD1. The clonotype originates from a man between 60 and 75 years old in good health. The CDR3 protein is CSVEVTGNEQFF. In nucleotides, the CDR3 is TGCAGCGTTGAAGTGACAGGGAATGAGCAGTTCTTC.